Below, one T cell receptor (beta chain) is given with its context. Sequencing was performed with immunoSEQ multiplex PCR; in TCRdb, only in-frame clones are kept and a portion is missing. The table shows about 10,000 clones, with approximately 74% occurring only once. The data are from a study of immune cell composition in non-small cell lung cancer. This CDR3 comprises 16 residues. Germline CDR1 and CDR2: MDHEN and SYDVKM. V was clipped by 4 bases and J by 1 base, with 15 bases between them. Sequences were obtained from lung tumor tissue. This TCR was sampled from a human donor with non-small cell lung cancer. V gene TRBV28 combines with J gene TRBJ2-3; the D gene is possibly TRBD1 (5 bases). DNA for the CDR3: TGTGCCAGCAGTTCCCCTCAAGGGGTAGGCACAGATACGCAGTATTTT. Translated: CASSSPQGVGTDTQYF.